This T cell receptor beta chain is from a study of T cells of healthy individuals (dated 2018 in TCRdb). Its CDR3 holds 12 amino acids, cysteine through phenylalanine. The DNA shown is the 36-base CDR3, in frame from base 1. V is clipped by 7 bases and J by 0 bases, and the sequence between their germline boundaries is 10 bases long. The germline V gene encodes CDR1 SQVTM and CDR2 ANQGSEA. The library came from 5' RACE. The run used an Illumina MiSeq. TCRdb passed the public sequencing reads through fastp at Q25 and MiXCR, retaining productive beta sequences. Each CDR3 protein gets just one entry, which takes the most common genes and DNA from the rows behind it. A total of about 96,000 distinct CDR3 sequences appear in this sample, 17% of them only once. The ten largest clones add up to about 6.2% of the sample. This clonotype was seen more than once but under ten times. This receptor's antigen is unknown. Qualities for individual bases were not recorded, and no much larger clone is one base off.

The sequence was collected from a human donor in good health. This chain joins TRBV29-1 to TRBJ2-7; the D gene assignment is ambiguous. The nucleotide sequence is given as TGCAGCGGCCAACTGAGCTCCTACGAGCAGTACTTC. Its protein is CSGQLSSYEQYF.